Listed below are T cell receptor beta chains from one sample, sequenced in a study of human T cells and chemical hapten exposure. In TCRdb, the RACE reads were re-called with MiXCR into one record per CDR3 protein. The table includes about 70,000 distinct CDR3 sequences, over 6.5% detected once. Sequencing was performed on whole blood, taken in connection with sensitization to the hapten diphenylcyclopropenone (DPC). All receptors derive from a woman aged 45-65 years with alopecia areata. Some clones in this sample may be carry-over from other donors' samples. CDR3s include the opening cysteine and the closing phenylalanine or tryptophan. Fields, in order: clone size, J gene, V gene, D gene, CDR3 protein, CDR3 DNA. A D gene is named only where the DNA matches it firmly. For some rows the clone size is stated as once, few or many, or as a class when expanded; others skip it.

>many|TRBJ1-1|TRBV3-1|-
CASSQVEGTEAFF
TGTGCCAGCAGCCAAGTTGAGGGGACTGAAGCTTTCTTT
>-|TRBJ2-7|TRBV5-4|-
CASRTFGGGDEQYF
TGTGCCAGCAGAACGTTTGGCGGGGGCGACGAGCAGTACTTC
>few|TRBJ2-1|TRBV5-4|-
CASRQENKGEQFF
TGTGCCAGCAGGCAAGAGAATAAAGGGGAGCAGTTCTTC
>few|TRBJ2-1|TRBV6-2/TRBV6-3|TRBD1
CASSHSKDRESSYNEQFF
TGTGCCAGCAGTCACAGCAAGGACAGGGAAAGCTCCTACAATGAGCAGTTCTTC
>many|TRBJ2-1|TRBV29-1|TRBD2
CSVESPQSGSSYNEQFF
TGCAGCGTTGAAAGTCCCCAGAGCGGGAGTTCCTACAATGAGCAGTTCTTC
>few|TRBJ1-5|TRBV19|-
CASSMGREGNQPQHF
TGTGCCAGTAGTATGGGCAGGGAAGGCAATCAGCCCCAGCATTTT
>-|TRBJ2-3|TRBV7-8|TRBD1
CASSLQGQGTDTQYF
TGTGCCAGCAGCTTGCAGGGACAGGGTACAGATACGCAGTATTTT
>many|TRBJ1-1|TRBV20-1|TRBD1
CSATKGGTLNTEAFF
TGCAGTGCTACCAAAGGGGGCACACTGAACACTGAAGCTTTCTTT
>-|TRBJ2-7|TRBV27|-
CASSERAAGSTYEQYF
TGTGCCAGCAGTGAGCGCGCGGCTGGCAGTACCTACGAGCAGTACTTC
>many|TRBJ1-6|TRBV20-1|-
CSAFSPSSPLHF
TGCAGTGCCTTTTCGCCTTCTTCACCCCTCCACTTT
>many|TRBJ1-6|TRBV2|TRBD1
CASSWTGGNSPLHF
TGTGCCAGCAGCTGGACAGGGGGGAATTCACCCCTCCACTTT
>many|TRBJ1-5|TRBV6-5|-
CASSPGANNQPQHF
TGTGCCAGCAGTCCAGGGGCAAACAATCAGCCCCAGCATTTT
>-|TRBJ1-1|TRBV7-2|-
CASSLGRGWVDTEAFF
TGTGCCAGCAGCTTAGGCAGGGGCTGGGTTGACACTGAAGCTTTCTTT
>few|TRBJ1-6|TRBV12-5|-
CASGPCPMGNSPLHF
TGTGCTAGTGGTCCCTGTCCCATGGGTAATTCACCCCTCCACTTT
>few|TRBJ2-6|TRBV6-5|TRBD1
CASHRGSGANVLTF
TGTGCCAGCCACAGGGGGTCTGGGGCCAACGTCCTGACTTTC
>-|TRBJ2-5|TRBV7-2|-
CASSLDRETQYF
TGTGCCAGCAGCTTAGACCGAGAGACCCAGTACTTC
>many|TRBJ2-3|TRBV5-6|-
CASSPSPQGDTQYF
TGTGCCAGCAGCCCATCGCCGCAGGGAGATACGCAGTATTTT
>many|TRBJ1-2|TRBV6-1|TRBD1
CASRDRGPYGYTF
TGTGCCAGCAGGGACAGGGGGCCGTATGGCTACACCTTC
>many|TRBJ1-1|TRBV18|TRBD1
CASSPITGVDGSAFF
TGTGCCAGCTCACCGATTACAGGGGTTGATGGTTCGGCTTTCTTT
>once|TRBJ2-7|TRBV5-1|TRBD2
CASSLAGAGNEQYF
TGCGCCAGCAGCTTGGCAGGAGCGGGGAACGAGCAGTACTTC
>few|TRBJ2-1|TRBV12-3/TRBV12-4|TRBD2
CASSLLAGVPNEQFF
TGTGCCAGCAGTTTACTAGCGGGGGTCCCCAATGAGCAGTTCTTC
>-|TRBJ1-5|TRBV6-1|-
CASSEAGYSNQPQHF
TGTGCCAGCAGTGAAGCCGGCTATAGCAATCAGCCCCAGCATTTT
>-|TRBJ2-2|TRBV9|TRBD2
CASSVGGRAVTGELFF
TGTGCCAGCAGCGTAGGCGGGAGGGCCGTCACCGGGGAGCTGTTTTTT
>few|TRBJ2-7|TRBV6-2/TRBV6-3|-
CASRPRFLHPKPDF
TGTGCCAGCAGGCCTCGCTTCCTTCACCCTAAGCCGGACTTC
>-|TRBJ1-6|TRBV6-5|-
CASSYSGEHSPLHF
TGTGCCAGCAGTTACTCCGGGGAGCATTCACCCCTCCACTTT
>few|TRBJ1-5|TRBV6-6|-
CASSYYQSSGWNQPQHF
TGTGCCAGCAGTTACTATCAATCGAGTGGGTGGAATCAGCCCCAGCATTTT
>few|TRBJ2-2|TRBV29-1|-
CSVVDMNTGELFF
TGCAGCGTTGTGGACATGAACACCGGGGAGCTGTTTTTT
>few|TRBJ1-3|TRBV29-1|-
CSVEHGNTIYF
TGCAGCGTTGAACACGGAAACACCATATATTTT
>few|TRBJ2-3|TRBV11-2|-
CASSSLGGVTSTDTQYF
TGTGCCAGCAGCTCCCTGGGGGGAGTTACTAGCACAGATACGCAGTATTTT
>few|TRBJ2-2|TRBV7-7|-
CASSQNGVAETGELFF
TGTGCCAGCAGCCAGAACGGGGTGGCAGAAACCGGGGAGCTGTTTTTT
>few|TRBJ1-5|TRBV28|-
CASSLDSRNQPQHF
TGTGCCAGCAGCCTCGACAGCCGTAATCAGCCCCAGCATTTT
>-|TRBJ2-3|TRBV28|TRBD2
CASSLGGSADTQYF
TGTGCCAGCAGTTTGGGCGGGAGTGCAGATACGCAGTATTTT
>-|TRBJ2-3|TRBV5-4|-
CASSVAGVGPSTDTQYF
TGTGCCAGCAGCGTCGCTGGTGTCGGACCCAGCACAGATACGCAGTATTTT
>-|TRBJ1-5|TRBV6-1|TRBD1
CASSFGQGYQPQHF
TGTGCCAGCAGTTTTGGACAGGGCTATCAGCCCCAGCATTTT
>many|TRBJ1-2|TRBV12-3/TRBV12-4|-
CASSPPPRNYGYTF
TGTGCCAGCAGTCCCCCCCCGAGGAACTATGGCTACACCTTC
>-|TRBJ2-1|TRBV29-1|-
CSVLGGNEQFF
TGCAGCGTTTTGGGGGGAAATGAGCAGTTCTTC
>few|TRBJ1-2|TRBV2|-
CASSVWEGYTF
TGTGCCAGCAGTGTGTGGGAGGGCTACACCTTC
>few|TRBJ2-3|TRBV5-6|TRBD2
CASSKPGLDWGGTQYF
TGTGCCAGCAGCAAACCCGGACTAGACTGGGGCGGTACGCAGTATTTT
>-|TRBJ1-1|TRBV7-9|-
CASSTRQPEEAFF
TGTGCCAGCAGCACCCGACAGCCAGAGGAAGCTTTCTTT
>few|TRBJ2-7|TRBV10-3|TRBD2
CAISEPGTSGPEQYF
TGTGCCATCAGTGAGCCTGGGACTAGCGGGCCCGAGCAGTACTTC
>few|TRBJ2-2|TRBV7-2|TRBD2
CASSLRGLAGGPTGELFF
TGTGCCAGCAGCTTACGGGGACTAGCGGGGGGGCCCACCGGGGAGCTGTTTTTT
>-|TRBJ2-4|TRBV15|-
CATSPDKALKHIQYF
TGTGCCACCAGCCCGGACAAAGCCCTAAAACACATTCAGTACTTC
>few|TRBJ2-2|TRBV29-1|-
CSVQGWAGELFF
TGCAGCGTACAGGGTTGGGCCGGGGAGCTGTTTTTT
>-|TRBJ1-2|TRBV14|-
CASSQLQLNYGYTF
TGTGCCAGCAGCCAATTACAGCTTAACTATGGCTACACCTTC
>few|TRBJ2-2|TRBV12-3/TRBV12-4|-
CASSFGAESRLLFF
TGTGCCAGCAGTTTCGGGGCGGAGTCGCGTTTACTGTTTTTT
>few|TRBJ2-7|TRBV6-2/TRBV6-3|TRBD1
CASSSTGAYEQYF
TGTGCCAGCAGTTCGACAGGGGCCTACGAGCAGTACTTC
>-|TRBJ2-1|TRBV2|TRBD2
CASRGREGWNEQFF
TGTGCCAGCAGGGGCCGGGAGGGTTGGAATGAGCAGTTCTTC
>-|TRBJ1-1|TRBV29-1|TRBD1
CSVWTGEAFF
TGCAGCGTGTGGACAGGAGAAGCTTTCTTT
>few|TRBJ1-5|TRBV14|-
CASSQEGSTGPQHF
TGTGCCAGCAGCCAAGAGGGCAGCACGGGGCCCCAGCATTTT
>many|TRBJ2-1|TRBV28|-
CASSLLQTANNEQFF
TGTGCCAGCAGTTTATTGCAGACAGCGAACAATGAGCAGTTCTTC
>many|TRBJ1-4|TRBV20-1|TRBD1
CSAPGLGQGHEKLFF
TGCAGTGCTCCCGGTTTGGGACAGGGTCATGAAAAACTGTTTTTT
>few|TRBJ1-6|TRBV20-1|-
CSAKVLITGPDIYNSPLHF
TGCAGTGCTAAGGTCCTCATAACCGGACCTGATATCTATAATTCACCCCTCCACTTT
>-|TRBJ1-6|TRBV12-3/TRBV12-4|-
CASSFKGTSSYNSPLHF
TGTGCCAGCAGTTTTAAGGGGACCAGCTCCTATAATTCACCCCTCCACTTT
>-|TRBJ2-3|TRBV7-6|-
CASSQAPGISTDTQYF
TGTGCCAGCAGCCAGGCCCCCGGGATCAGCACAGATACGCAGTATTTT
>many|TRBJ1-2|TRBV28|-
CASSIGGNYGYTF
TGTGCCAGCAGTATTGGGGGCAACTATGGCTACACCTTC
>few|TRBJ1-2|TRBV27|TRBD1
CASTDRGLSGYTF
TGTGCCAGCACGGACAGGGGGCTTTCAGGCTACACCTTC
>few|TRBJ2-7|TRBV6-5|-
CASSYSVSAEQYF
TGTGCCAGCAGTTACTCCGTTAGCGCCGAGCAGTACTTC
>few|TRBJ2-1|TRBV29-1|TRBD2
CSVFGGVVDEQFF
TGCAGCGTGTTCGGGGGGGTCGTCGATGAGCAGTTCTTC
>few|TRBJ2-4|TRBV9|-
CASSVNEGFRDIQYF
TGTGCCAGCAGCGTAAATGAGGGGTTCAGGGACATTCAGTACTTC
>few|TRBJ1-5|TRBV3-1|-
CASSQTPGANQPQHF
TGTGCCAGCAGCCAGACCCCGGGCGCAAATCAGCCCCAGCATTTT